The 14 T cell receptor beta chains below were found in one sample sequenced in a study of T cells expressing NK-cell markers. TCRdb reworked the 5' RACE reads into one entry per CDR3 protein, no DNA. This sample's table reports approximately 380,000 distinct CDR3 sequences. Sequenced material: blood T cells: a sorted CD56 or NKG2C T cell subset, CD4+ or CD8+ T cells, or bulk PBMC T cells (not recorded which). All receptors derive from a man aged 18 to 69 in good health.

V usage is TRBV20-1 and J usage is TRBJ1-2. Germline V gives CDR1 DFQATT, CDR2 SNEGSKA (reference sequence). The CDR3 is 14 amino acids. This chain's CDR3 is CSANRYNQNYGYTF.

The rearrangement links TRBV7-2 to TRBJ2-1; TCRdb gives TRBD1 as the D gene, but with no DNA this cannot be confirmed. Germline values: CDR1 SGHTA, CDR2 FQGNSA. The CDR3 totals 16 residues. The CDR3 spells CASSLGSAYEGNEQFF. Together with reference TRBV7-2 and TRBJ2-1, the CDR3 gives the full variable domain: GAGVSQSPSNKVTEKGKDVELRCDPISGHTALYWYRQSLGQGLEFLIYFQGNSAPDKSGLPSDRFSAERTGGSVSTLTIQRTQQEDSAVYLCASSLGSAYEGNEQFFGPGTRLTVL.

CDR3 residues: CASSPTVGNTIYF. The chain links TRBV12-3 or TRBV12-4 to TRBJ1-3. This CDR3 has 13 amino acids.

This chain connects TRBV4-1 to TRBJ2-7; TCRdb names TRBD1, which stays unverified in the absence of DNA. The CDR3 sequence is 18 residues long. Germline V gene data show CDR1 as MGHRA and CDR2 as YSYEKL. This CDR3 is CASSQPPGTGMSSYEQYF.

The rearrangement links TRBV5-8 to TRBJ2-3; TCRdb selects TRBD2, and the lack of DNA leaves this call unchecked. The CDR3 sequence is 16 residues long. CDR1 is SGHTS, CDR2 YDEGEE, per germline. The CDR3 protein is CASSSLGLAGSDTQYF.

V gene TRBV20-1 combines with J gene TRBJ1-5. The CDR3 contains 14 residues. CDR1 is DFQATT and CDR2 is SNEGSKA in the germline V gene (reference sequence). The CDR3 loop reads CSAPVLNSNQPQHF.

CDR3: CASSRPGFERDTQYF. The chain carries TRBV14 and TRBJ2-3; the D call from TCRdb, TRBD1, cannot be confirmed without DNA. Germline CDR1 SGHDN, CDR2 FVKESK. The CDR3 is 15 residues long.

The gene calls are TRBV7-2 and TRBJ2-2. CDR3 length: 17 amino acids. The germline CDR1 and CDR2 sequences are SGHTA and FQGNSA. The CDR3 sequence: CASSPRASTSSAGELFF.

The chain carries TRBV5-5 and TRBJ1-2; the TCRdb D gene call, TRBD1, has no DNA to confirm it. The V gene's germline CDR1 is SGHKS and CDR2 YYEKEE (reference sequence). This CDR3 region has 14 residues. CDR3 in amino acids: CASSRYRGDYGYTF.

The genes are TRBV11-2 and TRBJ2-1; TCRdb reports TRBD2, a call that lacks DNA to check it against. The CDR3 loop spans 18 amino acids. CDR1 is SGHAT and CDR2 is FQNNGV in the germline V gene. CDR3 residues: CASSDRRGGVSSYNEQFF.

The rearrangement uses TRBV19 and TRBJ1-6. The CDR3 is made up of 13 amino acids. Germline CDR1 reads LNHDA; CDR2 reads SQIVND (reference sequence). This chain's CDR3 is CASSSDNGSPLHF.

CDR3: CSAAGPSYGYTF. V is TRBV20-1 and J is TRBJ1-2. The CDR3 is made up of 12 amino acids. The germline CDR1 and CDR2 sequences are DFQATT and SNEGSKA (reference sequence).

This sequence joins TRBV5-6 and TRBJ2-1; TCRdb's D call, TRBD2, is unchecked because there is no DNA. Germline-derived CDR1 and CDR2 are SGHDT and YYEEEE. This CDR3 spans 17 amino acids. CDR3 region: CASSLAKRTTLYNEQFF.

The genes are TRBV12-3 or TRBV12-4 and TRBJ2-5; lacking DNA, the TRBD2 call made by TCRdb goes unchecked. This CDR3 has 20 residues. The CDR3 protein is CASSPRGRGASYLYQETQYF.